The 3 T cell receptor beta chains below come from one sample, sequenced in a study of T cell repertoires in cytomegalovirus infection. Which antigens these TCRs recognize remains unknown. From the reads, TCRdb called clonotypes with MiXCR, one entry per CDR3 protein. The top ten hold around 13% of the sample, which has around 770,000 distinct CDR3 sequences, under 35% seen once. The starting material was cultured CD8+ T cells from PBMCs, obtained from culture after CMV antigen stimulation. These receptors originate from a human donor in good health (CMV status not recorded). Some clones in this sample may be carry-over from other donors' samples.

In DNA form, the CDR3 reads TGTGCCAGCAGCCAGACAGGGATTAGCACAGATACGCAGTATTTT. Translated, it gives CASSQTGISTDTQYF. The chain couples TRBV7-3 to TRBJ2-3; TRBD1 matches 7 bases. Germline V gene data show CDR1 as SGHTA and CDR2 as FQGTGA. CDR3 length equals 15 residues. With 5 bases clipped from V and 0 bases from J, the junction kept 5 bases outside the gene matches.

The J gene is TRBJ2-3, the V gene TRBV7-8; 7 bases match TRBD1. J lost 0 bases, V lost 3 bases, and 3 bases had no gene match. Germline values: CDR1 SGHVS, CDR2 FQNEAQ. The CDR3 is made up of 15 amino acids. For the CDR3, the DNA is TGTGCCAGCAGCTTTCACAGGGGCAGCACAGATACGCAGTATTTT. As protein: CASSFHRGSTDTQYF.

The CDR3 nucleotides are TGTGCCAGCAGCTTACGAATCGAGCAGTACTTC. Translation gives CASSLRIEQYF. The gene calls are TRBV7-6 and TRBJ2-7; no clear D. The V gene's germline CDR1 is SGHVS and CDR2 FNYEAQ. Trimming took 2 bases from V and 6 from J, leaving 5 bases between them. The CDR3 is made up of 11 amino acids.